The 24 T cell receptor beta chains below were found in one sample sequenced in a study of blood T cell repertoires in COVID-19. Libraries were prepared by immunoSEQ multiplex PCR; TCRdb keeps only in-frame clonotypes and omits some of them. The sample records 29,000 or so clones, more than 80% being singletons. Sequenced material: peripheral blood. Receptor source: a man aged 55 to 70 with acute or convalescent COVID-19.

J is TRBJ1-2 and V is TRBV18; a weak D match, TRBD1 (6 bases). Germline CDR1 reads KGHSH; CDR2 reads LQKENI. Between the trimmed V and J ends, which lost 0 bases and 0 bases, there was a span of 11 bases. The CDR3 is 16 amino acids. CDR3 bases: TGTGCCAGCTCACCACCTCAGGGGTTAGCTAACTATGGCTACACCTTC. It specifies CASSPPQGLANYGYTF.

This chain uses TRBV28 with TRBJ1-2; D is unclear. The length of the CDR3 is 13 residues. The ends were cut back, 4 bases at V and 1 base at J, with 7 bases in the middle. The germline CDR1 and CDR2 sequences are MDHEN and SYDVKM. CDR3 protein: CASSWPNNYGYTF. In DNA form, the CDR3 reads TGTGCCAGCAGTTGGCCCAATAACTATGGCTACACCTTC.

The count of this clone is one. The CDR3 DNA is TGCGCCAGCAGCCAAGATAGGAGAACCTTCGGGACTGAAGCTTTCTTT. Its translation: CASSQDRRTFGTEAFF. The chain recombines TRBV4-1 with TRBJ1-1, with D unresolved. The CDR3 covers 16 residues. CDR1 MGHRA and CDR2 YSYEKL come from the germline V gene. The V gene lost 0 bases and the J gene lost 5 bases, with 16 bases spanning the gap.

This rearrangement joins TRBV5-1 to TRBJ1-1, with D uncertain. Trimming shortened V by 4 bases and J by 1 base, and 8 bases separated the two germline ends. In germline, CDR1 is SGHRS, CDR2 YFSETQ. CDR3 length: 13 amino acids. CDR3 DNA: TGCGCCAGCAGCCCTCGACAGAACACTGAAGCTTTCTTT. This encodes CASSPRQNTEAFF.

The rearrangement links TRBV7-8 to TRBJ2-3; possibly TRBD1 for D (6 bases). The CDR3 length is 15 residues. The V gene lost 1 base and the J gene lost 2 bases, with 10 bases spanning the gap. Germline lookup yields CDR1 SGHVS and CDR2 FQNEAQ. The chain's CDR3 is CASSLVGGPTDTQYF. The CDR3 coding sequence is TGTGCCAGCAGCTTAGTAGGGGGACCCACAGATACGCAGTATTTT.

The CDR3 DNA follows: TGTGCCAGCAGCTCGGGGGACGGGGTTGCTTATGGCTACACCTTC. Residues: CASSSGDGVAYGYTF. The chain has TRBV5-5 and TRBJ1-2, with a possible D match to TRBD1 (5 bases). V lost 3 bases to trimming and J lost 5 bases, with 17 bases between them. The CDR3 is 15 amino acids. Per germline, CDR1 SGHKS and CDR2 YYEKEE (reference sequence).

J is TRBJ2-7 and V is TRBV7-9; 11 bases are shared with TRBD2. The CDR3 loop spans 18 amino acids. With 3 bases clipped from V and 0 bases from J, the junction kept 10 bases outside the gene matches. CDR1 and CDR2 (germline): SEHNR, FQNEAQ (reference sequence). The CDR3 DNA is TGTGCCAGCAGCTTTTTTGCCTGGACTAGCGGGTTCTCCTACGAGCAGTACTTC. This translates into CASSFFAWTSGFSYEQYF.

This chain links TRBV7-8 with TRBJ2-5; 10 positions agree with TRBD1. V lost 5 bases and J lost 5; bases outside the gene matches: 11. Germline V gene lookup returns CDR1 SGHVS and CDR2 FQNEAQ. This CDR3 comprises 16 residues. The CDR3 sequence is CASSLSGQGDRETQYF. CDR3 nucleotide sequence: TGTGCCAGCAGCCTATCTGGACAGGGGGATCGCGAGACCCAGTACTTC. Full variable domain (missing parts from reference TRBV7-8 and TRBJ2-5): GAGVSQSPRYKVAKRGQDVALRCDPISGHVSLFWYQQALGQGPEFLTYFQNEAQLDKSGLPSDRFFAERPEGSVSTLKIQRTQQEDSAVYLCASSLSGQGDRETQYFGPGTRLLVL.

The CDR3 loop reads CSVLRASSYNEQFF. The CDR3 bases are TGCAGCGTTCTTCGAGCGAGCTCCTACAATGAGCAGTTCTTC. The V gene is TRBV29-1, the J gene TRBJ2-1; D remains ambiguous. V gave up 5 bases and J gave up 0 bases, with 11 bases separating them. CDR1 and CDR2 (germline): SQVTM, ANQGSEA. The CDR3 extends over 14 amino acids.

The J gene is TRBJ2-1, the V gene TRBV3-1 (or the pseudogene TRBV3-2); 8 bases are shared with TRBD2. The ends lost 7 bases at V and 3 bases at J; junction bases unmatched: 8. The CDR3 sequence is 15 residues long. Germline V lookup: CDR1 LGHDT, CDR2 YNNKEL (reference sequence). In nucleotides, the CDR3 is TGTGCCAGCAAGCCAAGCGGGAGTAGCTACAATGAGCAGTTCTTC. It encodes CASKPSGSSYNEQFF.

This chain links TRBV19 with TRBJ1-5, with D uncertain. V lost 7 bases and J lost 1, with 11 bases in between. There are 14 residues in the CDR3. CDR1 and CDR2 (germline): LNHDA, SQIVND (reference sequence). The CDR3 DNA is TGTGCCAGTACTTACAGTAGAAGCAATCAGCCCCAGCATTTT. It encodes CASTYSRSNQPQHF. The variable domain in full, with the rest retrieved from reference TRBV19 and TRBJ1-5, is DGGITQSPKYLFRKEGQNVTLSCEQNLNHDAMYWYRQDPGQGLRLIYYSQIVNDFQKGDIAEGYSVSREKKESFPLTVTSAQKNPTAFYLCASTYSRSNQPQHFGDGTRLSIL.

The rearrangement uses TRBV18 and TRBJ2-6, with D perhaps TRBD1 (6 bases). V was pared by 0 bases and J by 0 bases, with 9 bases between. This CDR3 region has 17 residues. Germline CDR1 and CDR2: KGHSH and LQKENI. The CDR3 nucleotides read TGTGCCAGCTCACCACCGAGGGGGAACTCTGGGGCCAACGTCCTGACTTTC. Its translation: CASSPPRGNSGANVLTF.

The genes are TRBV11-3 and TRBJ1-1, with D possibly TRBD1 on 5 matching bases. Germline V lookup: CDR1 SGHNT, CDR2 YENEEA. CDR3 length equals 13 residues. V lost 5 bases, J lost 1 base, and 8 bases lay in between. CDR3 sequence: CASSGGQNTEAFF. The CDR3 DNA sequence: TGTGCCAGCAGCGGTGGACAGAACACTGAAGCTTTCTTT.

This clone was observed once. The chain recombines TRBV5-1 with TRBJ2-7, with 7 bases identical to TRBD1. The junction had 2 bases not matched to a gene; V was cut back by 0 bases and J by 2 bases. Germline assignment: CDR1 SGHRS and CDR2 YFSETQ. The CDR3 runs 14 residues. The CDR3 DNA reads as TGCGCCAGCAGCTTGGGTCAGGGGGCCTACGAGCAGTACTTC. It is translated as CASSLGQGAYEQYF. Variable domain in full (rest from reference TRBV5-1 and TRBJ2-7): KAGVTQTPRYLIKTRGQQVTLSCSPISGHRSVSWYQQTPGQGLQFLFEYFSETQRNKGNFPGRFSGRQFSNSRSEMNVSTLELGDSALYLCASSLGQGAYEQYFGPGTRLTVT.

The V call is TRBV3-1 (or the pseudogene TRBV3-2), the J call TRBJ1-2, with D maybe TRBD1 (6 bases). CDR3 length: 14 residues. CDR1 is LGHDT, CDR2 YNNKEL, per germline (reference sequence). The V end was cut by 1 base, the J end by 6 bases, with 12 bases between. CDR3 protein: CASSQAAGADGYTF. Written as DNA, the CDR3 is TGTGCCAGCAGCCAAGCGGCAGGGGCAGATGGCTACACCTTC.

This chain connects TRBV6-6 to TRBJ1-1; no definite D call. The germline V gene has CDR1 MNHNY and CDR2 SVGAGI (reference sequence). The CDR3 is made up of 14 amino acids. The germline V and J ends were trimmed by 6 bases and 3 bases, with 14 bases remaining between them. CDR3 in amino acids: CASREYREDTEAFF. As DNA, the CDR3 is TGTGCCAGCAGGGAGTATCGGGAAGACACTGAAGCTTTCTTT.

The chain is built from TRBV7-8 and TRBJ1-1; possibly TRBD1 for D (5 bases). The length of the CDR3 is 17 residues. Looked up from germline, CDR1 is SGHVS and CDR2 is FQNEAQ. Trimming left V 5 bases short and J 5 bases short, with 24 bases between. This CDR3 is CASSPTPRPGVETEAFF. DNA for the CDR3: TGTGCCAGCAGCCCGACCCCCAGACCGGGGGTGGAGACTGAAGCTTTCTTT.

The chain carries TRBV29-1 and TRBJ1-2; a possible D gene is TRBD1 (6 bases). Trimming left V 4 bases short and J 3 bases short, with 15 bases between. Germline V gives CDR1 SQVTM, CDR2 ANQGSEA. The CDR3 loop spans 14 amino acids. The CDR3 region is CSVGWPQGDYGYTF. In DNA, the CDR3 is TGCAGCGTTGGGTGGCCACAGGGAGACTATGGCTACACCTTC.

The gene calls are TRBV2 and TRBJ1-5, with D possibly matching TRBD1 (5 bases). The CDR3 sequence is 15 residues long. Germline V CDR1 and CDR2: SNHLY, FYNNEI. V was cut by 6 bases and J by 0 bases, with 12 bases left in between. The CDR3, as DNA: TGTGCCAGCAGGGGGGGTGTCAATAGCAATCAGCCCCAGCATTTT. Translated, it gives CASRGGVNSNQPQHF.

CDR3 sequence: CASTGTSYTEAFF. CDR3 coding DNA: TGTGCCAGTACCGGGACATCATACACTGAAGCTTTCTTT. The rearrangement links TRBV7-9 to TRBJ1-1, with D perhaps matching TRBD1 (6 bases). Germline lookup yields CDR1 SEHNR and CDR2 FQNEAQ (reference sequence). CDR3 length: 13 residues. The ends were cut back, 9 bases at V and 3 bases at J, with 14 bases in the middle.

This clone was detected once. The CDR3 here is CASSLVDSSEAFF. In DNA, the CDR3 is TGTGCCAGCAGCTTAGTGGACAGCTCTGAAGCTTTCTTT. The rearrangement uses TRBV7-6 and TRBJ1-1; tentatively, D is TRBD1 (6 bases). The CDR3 sequence is 13 residues long. V was pared by 1 base and J by 6 bases, with 9 bases between. Germline V CDR1 and CDR2: SGHVS, FNYEAQ.

The rearrangement uses TRBV6-2 or TRBV6-3 and TRBJ2-3; possible D gene TRBD2, 5 bases. Per the germline V gene, CDR1 is MNHEY and CDR2 is SVGEGT. This CDR3 comprises 20 residues. V gave up 0 bases and J gave up 0 bases, with 22 bases separating them. CDR3 nucleotide sequence: TGTGCCAGCAGTTACTCGTCCGGAGGCAGCCGAGCTTCTAGCACAGATACGCAGTATTTT. Translating gives CASSYSSGGSRASSTDTQYF.

V gene TRBV13 combines with J gene TRBJ2-7; D possibly corresponds to TRBD1 (6 bases). CDR1 and CDR2 (germline): PRHDT, FYEKMQ (reference sequence). V was pared by 6 bases and J by 4 bases, with 16 bases between. CDR3 size: 14 residues. CDR3 residues: CASSPRGQRYEQYF. In nucleotides, the CDR3 is TGTGCCAGCAGTCCCCGAGGACAGCGATACGAGCAGTACTTC.

The J gene is TRBJ2-5, the V gene TRBV19; weak D call: TRBD2 (5 bases). This CDR3 contains 16 residues. Germline CDR1 LNHDA, CDR2 SQIVND (reference sequence). V lost 5 bases, J lost 2 bases, and 18 bases lay in between. This CDR3 reads CASSLKGVAVQETQYF. CDR3 nucleotide sequence: TGTGCCAGTAGTTTAAAGGGAGTTGCGGTTCAAGAGACCCAGTACTTC.